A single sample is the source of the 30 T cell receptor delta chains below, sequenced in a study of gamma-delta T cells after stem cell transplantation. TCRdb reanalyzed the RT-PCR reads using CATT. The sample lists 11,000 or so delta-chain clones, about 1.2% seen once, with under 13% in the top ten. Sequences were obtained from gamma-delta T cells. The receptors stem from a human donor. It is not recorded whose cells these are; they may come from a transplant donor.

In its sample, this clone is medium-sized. CDR3 nucleotide sequence: TGTGCCTGTGACACGATGGGGGATCCCTACACCGATAAACTCATCTTT. Translated, it gives CACDTMGDPYTDKLIF. The rearrangement joins TRDV2 to TRDJ1, with TRDD3 matching over 8 bases. Trimming cost V 1 base and J 0 bases; bases outside gene matches: 6. The CDR3 totals 16 residues. CDR1 is GEAIGNYY and CDR2 is EKD in the germline V gene.

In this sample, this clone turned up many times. The CDR3 sequence: CACAALGINTDKLIF. The CDR3, as DNA: TGTGCCTGTGCGGCACTGGGGATTAACACCGATAAACTCATCTTT. This chain uses TRDV2 with TRDJ1; TRDD3 matches at 7 bases. This CDR3 is 15 amino acids long. The germline V gene has CDR1 GEAIGNYY and CDR2 EKD. V shed 5 bases and J 0 bases; nucleotides not matched to a gene: 8.

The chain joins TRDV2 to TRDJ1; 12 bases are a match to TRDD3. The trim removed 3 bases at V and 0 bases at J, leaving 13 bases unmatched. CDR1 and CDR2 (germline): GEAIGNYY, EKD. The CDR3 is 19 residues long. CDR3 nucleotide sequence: TGTGCCTGTGACCCAGTACTGGGGGATACCCGGGGAGACACCGATAAACTCATCTTT. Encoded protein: CACDPVLGDTRGDTDKLIF.

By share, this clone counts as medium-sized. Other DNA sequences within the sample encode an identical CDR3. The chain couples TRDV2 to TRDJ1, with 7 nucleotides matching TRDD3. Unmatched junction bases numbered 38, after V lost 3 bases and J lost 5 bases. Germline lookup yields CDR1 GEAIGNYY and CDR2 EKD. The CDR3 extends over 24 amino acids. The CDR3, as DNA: TGTGCCTGTGACCCCGTACGAACCCAAGCCCAACTGGGGATGAAAACAGGGGAGCTAGATAAACTCATCTTT. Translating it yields CACDPVRTQAQLGMKTGELDKLIF.

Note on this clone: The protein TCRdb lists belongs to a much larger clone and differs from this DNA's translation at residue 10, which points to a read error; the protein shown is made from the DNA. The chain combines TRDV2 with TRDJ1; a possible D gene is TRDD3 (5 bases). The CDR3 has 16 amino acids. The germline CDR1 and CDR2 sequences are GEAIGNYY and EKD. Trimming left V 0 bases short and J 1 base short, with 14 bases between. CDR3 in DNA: TGTGCCTGTGACACCATCGGGATCGAGTGCACCGATAAACTCATCTTT. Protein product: CACDTIGIECTDKLIF.

The CDR3 protein is CACDTLAILGASTDKLIF. CDR3 coding DNA: TGTGCCTGTGACACGCTCGCTATACTGGGGGCCAGCACCGATAAACTCATCTTT. The V call is TRDV2, the J call TRDJ1, with 8 bases that match TRDD3. Germline V gene sequence: CDR1 GEAIGNYY, CDR2 EKD. CDR3 length: 18 residues. After removal of 1 base from V and 1 base from J, the junction contained 13 bases not matched to a gene.

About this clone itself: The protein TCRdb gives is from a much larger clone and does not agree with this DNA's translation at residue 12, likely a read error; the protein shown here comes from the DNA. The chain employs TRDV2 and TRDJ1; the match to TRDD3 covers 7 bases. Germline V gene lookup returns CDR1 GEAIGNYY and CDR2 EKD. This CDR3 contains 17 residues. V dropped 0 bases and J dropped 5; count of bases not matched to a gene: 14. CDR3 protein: CACDTVDTEPDGDKLIF. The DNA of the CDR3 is TGTGCCTGTGACACCGTGGATACGGAACCCGACGGGGATAAACTCATCTTT.

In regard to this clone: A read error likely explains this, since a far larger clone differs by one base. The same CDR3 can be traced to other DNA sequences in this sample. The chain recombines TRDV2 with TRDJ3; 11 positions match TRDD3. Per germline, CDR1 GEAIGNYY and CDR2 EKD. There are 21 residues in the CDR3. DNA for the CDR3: TGTGCCTGTGACACCGGGGGTACTGGGGGATATATCTCCTGGGACACCCGACAGATGTTTTTT. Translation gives CACDTGGTGGYISWDTRQMFF.

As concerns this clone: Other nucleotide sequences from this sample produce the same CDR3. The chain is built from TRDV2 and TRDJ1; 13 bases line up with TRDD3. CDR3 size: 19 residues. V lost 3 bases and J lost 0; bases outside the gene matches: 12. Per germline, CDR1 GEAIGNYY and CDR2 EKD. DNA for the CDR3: TGTGCCTGTGACCCTGTACTGGGGGATACGCTCTCATACACCGATAAACTCATCTTT. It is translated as CACDPVLGDTLSYTDKLIF.

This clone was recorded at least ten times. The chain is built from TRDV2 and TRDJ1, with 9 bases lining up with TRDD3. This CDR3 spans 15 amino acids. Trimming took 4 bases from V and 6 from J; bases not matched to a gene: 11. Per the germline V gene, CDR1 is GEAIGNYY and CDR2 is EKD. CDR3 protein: CACEGLLGERNKLIF. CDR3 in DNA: TGTGCCTGTGAGGGTTTACTGGGGGAGAGAAATAAACTCATCTTT.

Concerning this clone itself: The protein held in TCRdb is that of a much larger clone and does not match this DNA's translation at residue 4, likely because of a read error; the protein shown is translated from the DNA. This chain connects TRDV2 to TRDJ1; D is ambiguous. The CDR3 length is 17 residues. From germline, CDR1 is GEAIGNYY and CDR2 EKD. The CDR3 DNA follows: TGTGCCTGTGGCACCGTCGGCGGTCCCCATTACACCGATAAACTCATCTTT. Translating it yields CACGTVGGPHYTDKLIF.

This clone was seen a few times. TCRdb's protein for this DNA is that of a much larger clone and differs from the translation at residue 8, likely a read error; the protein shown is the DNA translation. The CDR3 nucleotides are TGTGCCTGTGACCTTACTGGGACGAGAACCGATAAACTCATCTTT. This gives the protein CACDLTGTRTDKLIF. The J gene is TRDJ1, the V gene TRDV2; possible D gene TRDD3, 6 bases. Germline-derived CDR1 and CDR2 are GEAIGNYY and EKD. The CDR3 contains 15 residues. Trimming pared 3 bases from V and 2 bases from J, leaving 15 bases between.

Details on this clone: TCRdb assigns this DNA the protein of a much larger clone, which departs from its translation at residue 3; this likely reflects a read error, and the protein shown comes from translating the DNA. CDR3 bases: TGTGCCCGTGACAAGGCTGGGGGATACGATGGCTCCTGGGACACCCGACAGATGTTTTTC. This codes for CARDKAGGYDGSWDTRQMFF. The V call is TRDV2, the J call TRDJ3; 12 nucleotides agree with TRDD3. This CDR3 comprises 20 residues. The germline V gene encodes CDR1 GEAIGNYY and CDR2 EKD.

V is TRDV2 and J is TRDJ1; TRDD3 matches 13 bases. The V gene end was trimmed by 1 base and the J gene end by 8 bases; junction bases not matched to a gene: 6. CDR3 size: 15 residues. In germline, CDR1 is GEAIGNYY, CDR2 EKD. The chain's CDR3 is CACDTVLGDTSKLIF. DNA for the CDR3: TGTGCCTGTGACACAGTACTGGGGGATACGTCCAAACTCATCTTT.

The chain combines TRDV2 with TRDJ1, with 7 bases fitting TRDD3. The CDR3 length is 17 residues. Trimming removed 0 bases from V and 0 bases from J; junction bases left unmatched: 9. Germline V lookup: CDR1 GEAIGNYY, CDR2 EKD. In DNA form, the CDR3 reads TGTGCCTGTGACACCGTCGTGGGGGACTTGTACACCGATAAACTCATCTTT. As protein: CACDTVVGDLYTDKLIF.

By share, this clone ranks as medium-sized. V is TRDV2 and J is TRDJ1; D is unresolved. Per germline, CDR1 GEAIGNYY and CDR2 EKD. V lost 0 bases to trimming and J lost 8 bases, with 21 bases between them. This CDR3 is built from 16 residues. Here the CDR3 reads CACDTITAGQNSKLIF. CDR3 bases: TGTGCCTGTGACACCATTACAGCCGGACAAAACTCAAAACTCATCTTT.

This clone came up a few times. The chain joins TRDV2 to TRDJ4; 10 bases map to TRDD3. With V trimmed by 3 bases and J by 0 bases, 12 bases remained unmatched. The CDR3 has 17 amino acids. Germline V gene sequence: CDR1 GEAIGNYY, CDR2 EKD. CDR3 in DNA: TGTGCCTGTGACCCCATCGGACTGGGGGATGACACCAGACCCCTGATCTTT. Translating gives CACDPIGLGDDTRPLIF.

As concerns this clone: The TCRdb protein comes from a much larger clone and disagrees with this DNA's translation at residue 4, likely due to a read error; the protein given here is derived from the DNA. In DNA, the CDR3 is TGTGCCTGTGGCACCCTCGACGGCCGTACTGGGACACCTTACACCGATAAACTCATCTTT. This translates into CACGTLDGRTGTPYTDKLIF. The rearrangement links TRDV2 to TRDJ1; perhaps TRDD3 as D (6 bases). There are 20 residues in the CDR3. The germline V gene encodes CDR1 GEAIGNYY and CDR2 EKD.

The CDR3 DNA sequence: TGTGCCTGTGACTCCATACTGGGGGATACGCGCCACCGCTCCTGGGACACCCGACAGATGTTTTTC. Translated: CACDSILGDTRHRSWDTRQMFF. V usage is TRDV2 and J usage is TRDJ3, with 13 bases fitting TRDD3. The CDR3 is made up of 22 amino acids. CDR1 is GEAIGNYY, CDR2 EKD, per germline. Trimming cost V 3 bases and J 0 bases; bases outside gene matches: 13.

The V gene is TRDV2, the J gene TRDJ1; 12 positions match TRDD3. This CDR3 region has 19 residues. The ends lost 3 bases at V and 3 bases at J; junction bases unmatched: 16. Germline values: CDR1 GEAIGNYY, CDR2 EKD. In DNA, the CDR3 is TGTGCCTGTGACTCAATGCTGGGGGATACGCTGGAAGGGCCCGATAAACTCATCTTT. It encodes CACDSMLGDTLEGPDKLIF.

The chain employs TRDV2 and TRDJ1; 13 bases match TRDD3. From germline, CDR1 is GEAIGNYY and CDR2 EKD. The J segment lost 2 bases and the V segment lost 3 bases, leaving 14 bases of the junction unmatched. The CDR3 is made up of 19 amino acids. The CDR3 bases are TGTGCCTGTGACCCTGTACTGGGGGATACGCGCTTAGGTACCGATAAACTCATCTTT. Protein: CACDPVLGDTRLGTDKLIF.

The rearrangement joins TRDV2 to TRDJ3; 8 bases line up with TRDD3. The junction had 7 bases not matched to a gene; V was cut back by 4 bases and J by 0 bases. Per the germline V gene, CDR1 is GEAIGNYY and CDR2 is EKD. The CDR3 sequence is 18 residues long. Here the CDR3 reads CACDDLGDLSWDTRQMFF. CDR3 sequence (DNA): TGTGCCTGTGATGACCTGGGGGACCTCTCCTGGGACACCCGACAGATGTTTTTC.

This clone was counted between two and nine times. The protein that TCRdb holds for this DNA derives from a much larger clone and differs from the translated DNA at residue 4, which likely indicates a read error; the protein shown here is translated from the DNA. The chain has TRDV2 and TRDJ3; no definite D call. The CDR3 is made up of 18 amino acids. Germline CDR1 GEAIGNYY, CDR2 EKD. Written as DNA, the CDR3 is TGTGCCTGTGGCACCGTACTCGGCCGCTCCTGGGACACCCGACAGATGTTTTTC. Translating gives CACGTVLGRSWDTRQMFF.

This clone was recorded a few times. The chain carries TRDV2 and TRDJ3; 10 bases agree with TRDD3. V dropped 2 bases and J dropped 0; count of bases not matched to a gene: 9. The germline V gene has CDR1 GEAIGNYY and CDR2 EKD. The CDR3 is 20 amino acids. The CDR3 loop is CACDKVPTGGFSWDTRQMFF. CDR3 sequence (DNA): TGTGCCTGTGACAAGGTCCCAACTGGGGGATTCTCCTGGGACACCCGACAGATGTTTTTC.

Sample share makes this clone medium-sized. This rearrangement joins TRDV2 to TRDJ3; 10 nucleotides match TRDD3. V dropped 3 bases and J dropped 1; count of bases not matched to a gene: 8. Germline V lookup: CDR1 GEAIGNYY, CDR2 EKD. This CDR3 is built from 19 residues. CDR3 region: CACDSVLGDLSWDTRQMFF. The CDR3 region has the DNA TGTGCCTGTGACTCAGTACTGGGGGATCTTTCCTGGGACACCCGACAGATGTTTTTC.

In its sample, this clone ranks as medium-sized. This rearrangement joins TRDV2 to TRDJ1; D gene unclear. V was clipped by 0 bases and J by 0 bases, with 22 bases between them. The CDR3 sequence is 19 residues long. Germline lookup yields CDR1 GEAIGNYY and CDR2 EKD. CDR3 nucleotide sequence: TGTGCCTGTGACACCGTTCGGTCCGTCGGGACCCGGTACACCGATAAACTCATCTTT. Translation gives CACDTVRSVGTRYTDKLIF.

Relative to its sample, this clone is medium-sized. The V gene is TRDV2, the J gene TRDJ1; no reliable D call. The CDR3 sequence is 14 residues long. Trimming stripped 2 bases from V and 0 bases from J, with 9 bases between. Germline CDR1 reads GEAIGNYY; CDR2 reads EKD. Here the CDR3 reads CACDSVGDTDKLIF. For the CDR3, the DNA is TGTGCCTGTGACAGTGTCGGGGACACCGATAAACTCATCTTT.

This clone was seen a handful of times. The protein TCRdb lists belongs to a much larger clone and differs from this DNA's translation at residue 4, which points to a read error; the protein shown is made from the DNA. CDR3: CACVTVADRADKLIF. Here the CDR3 DNA reads TGTGCCTGTGTCACCGTAGCGGATAGGGCCGATAAACTCATCTTT. The chain recombines TRDV2 with TRDJ1, with D possibly being TRDD3 (5 bases). Germline lookup yields CDR1 GEAIGNYY and CDR2 EKD. CDR3 length: 15 residues.

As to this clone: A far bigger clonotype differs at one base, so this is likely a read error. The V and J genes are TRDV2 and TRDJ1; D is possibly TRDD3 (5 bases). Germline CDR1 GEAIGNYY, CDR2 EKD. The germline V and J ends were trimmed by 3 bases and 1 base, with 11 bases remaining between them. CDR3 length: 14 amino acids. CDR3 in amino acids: CACDAILATDKLIF. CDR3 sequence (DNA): TGTGCCTGTGACGCCATACTGGCCACCGATAAACTCATCTTT.

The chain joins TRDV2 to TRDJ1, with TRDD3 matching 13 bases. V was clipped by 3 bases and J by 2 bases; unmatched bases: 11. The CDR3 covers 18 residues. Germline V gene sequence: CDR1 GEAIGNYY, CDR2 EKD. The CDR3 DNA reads TGTGCCTGTGACCCTATACTGGGGGATACGCGCGGAACCGATAAACTCATCTTT. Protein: CACDPILGDTRGTDKLIF.